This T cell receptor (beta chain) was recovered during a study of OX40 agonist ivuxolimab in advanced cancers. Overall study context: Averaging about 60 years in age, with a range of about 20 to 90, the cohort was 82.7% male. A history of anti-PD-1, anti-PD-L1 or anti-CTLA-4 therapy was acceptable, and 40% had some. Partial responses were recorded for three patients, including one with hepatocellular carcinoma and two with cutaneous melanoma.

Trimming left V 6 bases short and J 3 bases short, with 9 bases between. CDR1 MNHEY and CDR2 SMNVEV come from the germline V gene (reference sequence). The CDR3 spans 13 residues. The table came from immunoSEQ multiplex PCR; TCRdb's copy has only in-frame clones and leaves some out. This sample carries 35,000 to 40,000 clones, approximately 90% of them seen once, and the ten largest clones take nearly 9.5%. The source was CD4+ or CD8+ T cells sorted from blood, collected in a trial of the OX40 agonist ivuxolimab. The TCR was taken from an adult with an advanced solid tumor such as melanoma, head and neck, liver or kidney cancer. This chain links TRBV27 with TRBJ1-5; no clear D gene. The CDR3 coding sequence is TGTGCCAGCAGGTGGGCCATCAATCAGCCCCAGCATTTT. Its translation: CASRWAINQPQHF.